The clone carrying this T cell receptor (beta chain) was counted ten times or more. The time point was: persistent/refractory GD, antithyroid drugs over 5 years with positive TRAb. From PBMCs, RNA was extracted and then used to make the TCR library. This CDR3 has 15 residues. Germline loops: CDR1 MNHEY, CDR2 SVGEGT. V lost 5 bases to trimming and J lost 1 base; unmatched junction nucleotides: 8. The sample is drawn from a study of regulatory T cells in long-lasting Graves disease. Combining iRepertoire HTBI primers with Arm-PCR of CDR3 regions, the authors built TCR beta libraries. TCRdb re-derived calls from the multiplex PCR reads in MiXCR, one entry per CDR3 protein. The sample lists some 420,000 distinct CDR3 sequences, 22% occurring once.

The chain has TRBV6-2 or TRBV6-3 and TRBJ2-7; TRBD2 aligns across 7 bases. The sequencing used peripheral blood mononuclear cells (PBMCs), collected when the disease was refractory, from a patient treated with antithyroid drugs. The receptor was isolated from a female donor with Graves disease. CDR3 in DNA: TGTGCCAGCAGTCTGCAAGCTAGCGGTTCCTACGAGCAGTACTTC. The encoded protein is CASSLQASGSYEQYF.